A single sample gave rise to the 7 T cell receptor beta chains below, sequenced in a study of cytomegalovirus exposure and HLA in healthy donors. A multiplex PCR was run with 60 Vbeta primers and 13 Jbeta primers. Clones were read by immunoSEQ multiplex PCR, and TCRdb kept only the in-frame ones, dropping some. This repertoire comprises about 88,000 clones; its ten largest clones make up about 5.5%. Sequencing used PBMCs. The receptors were gathered from a girl between 10 and 17 years old in good health and CMV-seropositive.

V and J are TRBV11-3 and TRBJ1-6; the D is unclear. V was trimmed by 3 bases and J by 7 bases, leaving 13 bases between them. The CDR3 is 15 residues long. Germline lookup yields CDR1 SGHNT and CDR2 YENEEA. This CDR3 is CASSFRVQNNSPLHF. CDR3 sequence (DNA): TGTGCCAGCAGCTTTAGAGTACAGAACAATTCACCCCTCCACTTT. The whole variable domain, filled in from reference TRBV11-3 and TRBJ1-6, reads EAGVVQSPRYKIIEKKQPVAFWCNPISGHNTLYWYLQNLGQGPELLIRYENEEAVDDSQLPKDRFSAERLKGVDSTLKIQPAELGDSAVYLCASSFRVQNNSPLHFGNGTRLTVT.

The V call is TRBV5-1, the J call TRBJ1-2, with TRBD1 matching 8 bases. Germline lookup yields CDR1 SGHRS and CDR2 YFSETQ. Trimming at V came to 8 bases and at J to 3 bases, leaving 9 bases not matched to a gene. The CDR3 is made up of 14 amino acids. The CDR3 reads CASSPGQGHYGYTF. The DNA for the CDR3 is TGCGCCAGTTCCCCAGGACAGGGACACTATGGCTACACCTTC. The full variable domain, its missing parts supplied by reference TRBV5-1 and TRBJ1-2, is KAGVTQTPRYLIKTRGQQVTLSCSPISGHRSVSWYQQTPGQGLQFLFEYFSETQRNKGNFPGRFSGRQFSNSRSEMNVSTLELGDSALYLCASSPGQGHYGYTFGSGTRLTVV.

CDR3 nucleotides: TGTGCCAGCAGCTTACAAGCTCAGGGGAATCAGCCCCAGCATTTT. Translated, it gives CASSLQAQGNQPQHF. This rearrangement joins TRBV7-6 to TRBJ1-5, with D possibly matching TRBD1 (6 bases). V was trimmed by 2 bases and J by 4 bases, leaving 12 bases between them. Germline CDR1 and CDR2: SGHVS and FNYEAQ. This CDR3 has 15 amino acids.

V and J are TRBV7-9 and TRBJ2-2; D is uncertain. The CDR3 totals 17 residues. Germline CDR1 is SEHNR and CDR2 is FQNEAQ (reference sequence). The V end was cut by 5 bases, the J end by 0 bases, with 16 bases between. The CDR3 spells CASSPSSYYANTGELFF. In DNA form, the CDR3 reads TGTGCCAGCAGCCCCTCAAGTTACTACGCGAACACCGGGGAGCTGTTTTTT.

The chain has TRBV5-6 and TRBJ1-6; maybe TRBD1 (6 bases). V shed 2 bases and J shed 7 bases, with 10 bases lying between them. CDR1 is SGHDT and CDR2 is YYEEEE in the germline V gene. The CDR3 is made up of 14 amino acids. CDR3 nucleotide sequence: TGTGCCAGCAGCTTAGAAAGGGGGAATTCACCCCTCCACTTT. It yields the protein CASSLERGNSPLHF.

The chain is built from TRBV4-1 and TRBJ1-3, with a tentative D call TRBD1 (6 bases). V was trimmed by 1 base and J by 4 bases, leaving 14 bases between them. The germline CDR1 and CDR2 sequences are MGHRA and YSYEKL. The CDR3 has 16 amino acids. CDR3 bases: TGCGCCAGCAGCCAAGTTAGCCCAGGGGACGGAAACACCATATATTTT. This gives the protein CASSQVSPGDGNTIYF.

V usage is TRBV29-1 and J usage is TRBJ2-7, with 9 bases identical to TRBD2. J lost 2 bases, V lost 4 bases, and 3 bases had no gene match. Germline V gives CDR1 SQVTM, CDR2 ANQGSEA. The length of the CDR3 is 13 residues. The CDR3 sequence is CSVAAGGTYEQYF. CDR3 DNA sequence: TGCAGCGTTGCAGCGGGGGGAACCTACGAGCAGTACTTC.